This T cell receptor beta chain was observed in a study of CD8+ T cells in alopecia areata. Findings of the study overall: Scalp samples also yield sequences of resident alphabeta T cells from normal skin.

RNA extraction was followed by reverse transcription into cDNA, which acted as the sequencing template. The data were produced by immunoSEQ multiplex PCR, yet TCRdb's version contains in-frame clones alone and is incomplete. The table records 90,000 to 130,000 clones, under 60% of them present only once. Comments on this clone: What it binds is not known.

The sequencing sample was made of NKG2D-low CD8+ T cells sorted from blood. This clonotype originated in a human donor with alopecia areata.

The chain's CDR3 is CASSSTGGQLDGYTF. The CDR3 nucleotides read TGTGCCAGCAGTTCGACAGGGGGCCAACTGGATGGCTACACCTTC. J is TRBJ1-2 and V is TRBV28; 10 positions agree with TRBD1. Germline V lookup: CDR1 MDHEN, CDR2 SYDVKM. The V segment lost 4 bases and the J segment 6 bases; nucleotides outside the gene matches: 8. The CDR3 has 15 amino acids.